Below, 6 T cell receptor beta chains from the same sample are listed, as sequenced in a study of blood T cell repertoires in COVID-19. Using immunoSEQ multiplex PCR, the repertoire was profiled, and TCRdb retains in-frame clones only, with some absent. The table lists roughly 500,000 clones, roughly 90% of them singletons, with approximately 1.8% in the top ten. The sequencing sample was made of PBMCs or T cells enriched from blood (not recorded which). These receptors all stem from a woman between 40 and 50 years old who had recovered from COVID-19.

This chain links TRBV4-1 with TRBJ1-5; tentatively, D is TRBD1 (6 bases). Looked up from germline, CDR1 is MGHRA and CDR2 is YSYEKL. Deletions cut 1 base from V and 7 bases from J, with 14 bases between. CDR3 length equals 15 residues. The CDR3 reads CASSQVIQGSQPQHF. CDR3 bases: TGCGCCAGCAGCCAAGTTATACAGGGTTCGCAGCCCCAGCATTTT.

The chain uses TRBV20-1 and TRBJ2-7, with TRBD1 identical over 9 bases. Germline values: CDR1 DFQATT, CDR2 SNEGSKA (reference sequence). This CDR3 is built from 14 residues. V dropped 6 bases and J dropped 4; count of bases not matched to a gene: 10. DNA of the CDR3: TGCAGTGCAAGTCAGGGGACAGGGTCGTACGAGCAGTACTTC. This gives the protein CSASQGTGSYEQYF.

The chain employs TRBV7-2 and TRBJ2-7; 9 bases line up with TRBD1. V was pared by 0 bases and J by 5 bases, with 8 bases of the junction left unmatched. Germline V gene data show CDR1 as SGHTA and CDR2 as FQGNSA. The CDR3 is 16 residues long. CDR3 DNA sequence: TGTGCCAGCAGCTTAGCCCCCGGGACAGGGTTGAACGAGCAGTACTTC. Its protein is CASSLAPGTGLNEQYF.

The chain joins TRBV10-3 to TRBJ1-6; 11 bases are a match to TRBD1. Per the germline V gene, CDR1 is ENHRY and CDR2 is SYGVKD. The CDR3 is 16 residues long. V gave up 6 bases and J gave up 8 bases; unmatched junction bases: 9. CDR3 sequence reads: CAIRTSGQGEHSPLHF. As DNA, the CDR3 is TGTGCCATCAGGACCTCGGGACAGGGGGAGCATTCACCCCTCCACTTT.

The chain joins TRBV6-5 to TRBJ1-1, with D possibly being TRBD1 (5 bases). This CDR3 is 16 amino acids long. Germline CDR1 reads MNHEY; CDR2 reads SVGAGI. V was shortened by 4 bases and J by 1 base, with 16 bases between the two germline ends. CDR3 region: CASSLLPQGSNTEAFF. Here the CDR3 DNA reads TGTGCCAGCAGTTTACTACCGCAGGGATCGAACACTGAAGCTTTCTTT.

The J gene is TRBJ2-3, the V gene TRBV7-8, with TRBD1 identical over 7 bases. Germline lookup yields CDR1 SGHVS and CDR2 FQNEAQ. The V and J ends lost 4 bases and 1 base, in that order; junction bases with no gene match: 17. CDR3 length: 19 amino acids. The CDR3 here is CASSSTGSLGLYGTDTQYF. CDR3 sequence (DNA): TGTGCCAGCAGCTCGACAGGGTCCCTGGGTTTGTATGGCACAGATACGCAGTATTTT.